The next 11 T cell receptor beta chains were all read from a single sample in a study of identical twins. Each CDR3 protein is one row after TCRdb ran MiXCR on the 5' RACE reads. The sample records about 240,000 distinct CDR3 sequences, 10% to 13% being singletons. Sequenced sample: memory T cells sorted from blood. The receptors originated from a man aged 45-60 years in good health.

This clonotype was detected many times. The V call is TRBV12-3 or TRBV12-4, the J call TRBJ2-3, with 9 positions matching TRBD1. Trimming took 5 bases from V and 4 from J; bases not matched to a gene: 4. There are 14 residues in the CDR3. This chain's CDR3 is CASSGGQGPDTQYF. CDR3 DNA sequence: TGTGCCAGCAGTGGGGGACAGGGCCCAGATACGCAGTATTTT.

The V and J genes are TRBV9 and TRBJ1-1; TRBD1 might be the D (5 bases). The CDR3 is 14 amino acids. Germline CDR1 SGDLS, CDR2 YYNGEE. Trimming stripped 0 bases from V and 4 bases from J, with 10 bases between. In DNA form, the CDR3 reads TGTGCCAGCAGCGTAGCTTGGGGGGGCACTGAAGCTTTCTTT. This translates into CASSVAWGGTEAFF. The complete variable domain, with remaining parts taken from reference TRBV9 and TRBJ1-1, reads DSGVTQTPKHLITATGQRVTLRCSPRSGDLSVYWYQQSLDQGLQFLIQYYNGEERAKGNILERFSAQQFPDLHSELNLSSLELGDSALYFCASSVAWGGTEAFFGQGTRLTVV.

The chain uses TRBV20-1 and TRBJ2-7, with 7 bases fitting TRBD2. Germline trimming cut 6 bases from V and 0 bases from J; bases unmatched to any gene: 11. The CDR3 spans 15 residues. Germline V CDR1 and CDR2: DFQATT, SNEGSKA (reference sequence). CDR3: CSANPQSGNSYEQYF. In DNA form, the CDR3 reads TGCAGTGCCAATCCGCAGAGCGGGAACTCCTACGAGCAGTACTTC.

This clonotype was recorded many times. Sequence at one end of the junction differs from germline and may be a read error. The rearrangement uses TRBV5-1 and TRBJ2-3; the D is unclear. The germline CDR1 and CDR2 sequences are SGHRS and YFSETQ. This CDR3 comprises 12 residues. CDR3 bases: TGTGCCAGCAGCCTCAGCACAGATACGCAGTATTTT. Its protein is CASSLSTDTQYF.

The V call is TRBV20-1, the J call TRBJ1-1; TRBD1 matches 10 bases. This CDR3 has 17 amino acids. V lost 5 bases, J lost 0 bases, and 12 bases stayed unmatched. Germline V gene lookup returns CDR1 DFQATT and CDR2 SNEGSKA (reference sequence). CDR3 nucleotides: TGCAGTGCTTTTGACAGGGGGCAAATCGTAATGAACACTGAAGCTTTCTTT. Translation: CSAFDRGQIVMNTEAFF.

This chain connects TRBV5-4 to TRBJ2-7; possible D gene TRBD2, 5 bases. The germline V gene encodes CDR1 SGHNT and CDR2 YYREEE (reference sequence). This CDR3 contains 12 residues. Trimming removed 5 bases from V and 5 bases from J, with 11 bases in between. The CDR3 DNA sequence: TGTGCCAGCAGGCTCCCGGGAAACGAGCAGTACTTC. It translates to CASRLPGNEQYF. Complete variable domain (other parts from reference TRBV5-4 and TRBJ2-7): ETGVTQSPTHLIKTRGQQVTLRCSSQSGHNTVSWYQQALGQGPQFIFQYYREEENGRGNFPPRFSGLQFPNYSSELNVNALELDDSALYLCASRLPGNEQYFGPGTRLTVT.

The chain carries TRBV11-2 and TRBJ2-2, with D possibly TRBD2 on 5 matching bases. Between the trimmed V and J ends, which lost 5 bases and 5 bases, there was a span of 21 bases. This CDR3 has 17 residues. The germline CDR1 and CDR2 sequences are SGHAT and FQNNGV. The CDR3 DNA is TGTGCCAGCAGCCTAGGTTTCGGACGGGGTGGAACCGGGGAGCTGTTTTTT. Translated: CASSLGFGRGGTGELFF. The full variable domain, in which reference TRBV11-2 and TRBJ2-2 provide the parts outside the CDR3, is EAGVAQSPRYKIIEKRQSVAFWCNPISGHATLYWYQQILGQGPKLLIQFQNNGVVDDSQLPKDRFSAERLKGVDSTLKIQPAKLEDSAVYLCASSLGFGRGGTGELFFGEGSRLTVL.

There are many counts of this clonotype. This sequence joins TRBV11-1 and TRBJ2-7; 7 bases line up with TRBD2. CDR1 and CDR2 from the germline V gene are SGHAT and FQDESV (reference sequence). V trimming: 1 base; J trimming: 3 bases; junction bases outside the gene matches: 6. This CDR3 is built from 15 residues. CDR3 in DNA: TGTGCCAGCAGCTTAGACCTGTGGACTAGCTACGAGCAGTACTTC. Translated: CASSLDLWTSYEQYF.

This clonotype was recorded many times. The V call is TRBV7-9, the J call TRBJ2-7; D is uncertain. V dropped 2 bases and J dropped 6 bases, with 8 bases sitting between them. CDR1 and CDR2 (germline): SEHNR, FQNEAQ (reference sequence). This CDR3 contains 12 residues. In DNA form, the CDR3 reads TGTGCCAGCAGCTTATCCCATGGCGAGCAGTACTTC. Its translation: CASSLSHGEQYF.

This clonotype appeared a few times. J is TRBJ2-3 and V is TRBV20-1; the D gene could be TRBD1 or TRBD2 (5 bases each). V dropped 4 bases and J dropped 6 bases, with 17 bases sitting between them. This CDR3 is built from 14 residues. CDR1 and CDR2 from the germline V gene are DFQATT and SNEGSKA (reference sequence). The CDR3 protein is CSANPGTPGDTQYF. DNA for the CDR3: TGCAGTGCTAACCCCGGGACCCCTGGCGATACGCAGTATTTT.

In the case of this clonotype: This may come from a read error, since a much larger clone is one base off. The CDR3 coding sequence is TGCGCCAGCAGCATCAGGGGACAAACCTGCGAGCAGTACTTC. Translating gives CASSIRGQTCEQYF. The chain employs TRBV5-1 and TRBJ2-7; the D gene is possibly TRBD1 (6 bases). The germline V and J ends were trimmed by 4 bases and 6 bases, with 17 bases remaining between them. This CDR3 comprises 14 residues. The germline V gene encodes CDR1 SGHRS and CDR2 YFSETQ.